Each of the 17 T cell receptor beta chains below was sequenced from the same sample in a study of blood T cell repertoires in COVID-19. Here immunoSEQ multiplex PCR was the method, and the copy in TCRdb shows in-frame clones only, minus some. Among a few hundred thousand clones listed, 85% to 90% were seen once. The sample consisted of PBMCs or T cells enriched from blood (not recorded which). The receptors derive from a woman aged 18-30 years in a cohort exposed to, infected with or recovered from COVID-19 (not recorded which).

The J gene is TRBJ1-6, the V gene TRBV2, with TRBD1 matching over 8 bases. V was pared by 3 bases and J by 0 bases, with 4 bases of the junction left unmatched. CDR3 size: 17 residues. Germline CDR1 reads SNHLY; CDR2 reads FYNNEI. Here the CDR3 DNA reads TGTGCCAGCAGTGACAGGGGGCTGAGCTCCTATAATTCACCCCTCCACTTT. The encoded protein is CASSDRGLSSYNSPLHF.

J is TRBJ2-2 and V is TRBV24-1, with 7 bases fitting TRBD1. CDR3 length: 15 amino acids. The germline V gene has CDR1 KGHDR and CDR2 SFDVKD. With V trimmed by 0 bases and J by 7 bases, 4 bases remained unmatched. The CDR3 loop reads CATSDLWQGVGELFF. For the CDR3, the DNA is TGTGCCACCAGTGATTTGTGGCAGGGGGTCGGGGAGCTGTTTTTT.

The chain employs TRBV11-3 and TRBJ2-1; unclear D gene. Trimming stripped 3 bases from V and 9 bases from J, with 15 bases between. The germline V gene has CDR1 SGHNT and CDR2 YENEEA. This CDR3 is built from 14 residues. CDR3 protein: CASSLGNSNVEQFF. DNA for the CDR3: TGTGCCAGCAGCTTGGGTAACAGTAACGTTGAGCAGTTCTTC.

The V gene is TRBV11-1, the J gene TRBJ2-5; maybe TRBD1 (5 bases). The CDR3 length is 15 residues. Germline lookup yields CDR1 SGHAT and CDR2 FQDESV (reference sequence). V gave up 1 base and J gave up 1 base, with 10 bases separating them. Here the CDR3 DNA reads TGTGCCAGCAGCTTAGGGGGCCGCGGCCAAGAGACCCAGTACTTC. Translation: CASSLGGRGQETQYF.

This chain connects TRBV5-6 to TRBJ1-5; a weak D match, TRBD1 (6 bases). This CDR3 region has 16 residues. Germline CDR1 and CDR2: SGHDT and YYEEEE. Trimming shortened V by 0 bases and J by 1 base, and 11 bases separated the two germline ends. The CDR3 nucleotides read TGTGCCAGCAGCTTGGGAGGGGGGGCGAGCAATCAGCCCCAGCATTTT. Protein: CASSLGGGASNQPQHF.

The chain couples TRBV12-3 or TRBV12-4 to TRBJ1-4; D is uncertain. This CDR3 has 12 amino acids. The V end was cut by 4 bases, the J end by 4 bases, with 4 bases between. The chain's CDR3 is CASSSLNEKLFF. CDR3 coding DNA: TGTGCCAGCAGTTCTCTTAATGAAAAACTGTTTTTT.

V is TRBV9 and J is TRBJ1-2, with 11 bases aligning to TRBD1. This CDR3 is built from 14 residues. Germline CDR1 SGDLS, CDR2 YYNGEE. The J segment lost 4 bases and the V segment lost 5 bases, leaving 4 bases of the junction unmatched. The CDR3, as DNA: TGTGCCAGCAGGGGGACAGGGGGAGGCTATGGCTACACCTTC. Translated: CASRGTGGGYGYTF.

The chain is built from TRBV7-2 and TRBJ1-2; 8 bases are a match to TRBD1. The CDR3 totals 13 residues. V dropped 3 bases and J dropped 6; count of bases not matched to a gene: 3. Germline-derived CDR1 and CDR2 are SGHTA and FQGNSA. The CDR3: CASSFDRGNGYTF. CDR3 coding DNA: TGTGCCAGCAGCTTCGACAGGGGCAATGGCTACACCTTC.

The rearrangement links TRBV7-6 to TRBJ1-1; D perhaps matches TRBD1 (6 bases). The CDR3 contains 13 residues. Germline V gene data show CDR1 as SGHVS and CDR2 as FNYEAQ. Trimming took off 5 bases at V and 2 bases at J, with 9 bases between the two ends. The CDR3 DNA sequence: TGTGCCAGCAGCCGACAGGATAACACTGAAGCTTTCTTT. This gives the protein CASSRQDNTEAFF.

This sequence joins TRBV25-1 and TRBJ1-1; D unresolved. The CDR3 runs 13 residues. Trimming removed 4 bases at V and 10 bases at J, with 16 bases between. Germline values: CDR1 MGHDK, CDR2 SYGVNS. The CDR3 region is CASSAEIGGRAFF. The DNA of the CDR3 is TGTGCCAGCAGTGCTGAGATCGGCGGTCGAGCTTTCTTT.

The chain recombines TRBV2 with TRBJ2-2, with a possible D match to TRBD2 (6 bases). The CDR3 runs to 15 residues. Per germline, CDR1 SNHLY and CDR2 FYNNEI. Deletions cut 6 bases from V and 3 bases from J, with 14 bases between. CDR3 bases: TGTGCCAGCAGGTCTAGCGTTGGGTACACCGGGGAGCTGTTTTTT. Its translation is CASRSSVGYTGELFF.

The chain links TRBV6-6 to TRBJ1-1; 8 nucleotides agree with TRBD1. Germline values: CDR1 MNHNY, CDR2 SVGAGI (reference sequence). The ends lost 6 bases at V and 8 bases at J; junction bases unmatched: 5. This CDR3 has 12 residues. CDR3 sequence reads: CASSPRDREAFF. Written as DNA, the CDR3 is TGTGCCAGCAGCCCTAGGGACAGGGAAGCTTTCTTT.

The chain employs TRBV7-8 and TRBJ2-7; 8 bases map to TRBD1. V lost 4 bases, J lost 5 bases, and 7 bases stayed unmatched. Germline values: CDR1 SGHVS, CDR2 FQNEAQ. The CDR3 is made up of 14 amino acids. The CDR3 protein is CASSSRQGRNEQYF. Here the CDR3 DNA reads TGTGCCAGCAGCTCAAGACAGGGGCGGAACGAGCAGTACTTC.

The V gene is TRBV5-1, the J gene TRBJ2-3; tentatively, D is TRBD1 (6 bases). CDR3 size: 15 residues. CDR1 is SGHRS and CDR2 is YFSETQ in the germline V gene. The V end lost 3 bases, the J end lost 0 bases, and 11 bases lay between the germline ends. The CDR3 region is CASSSDRTSTDTQYF. CDR3 sequence (DNA): TGCGCCAGCAGCTCAGACAGGACTAGCACAGATACGCAGTATTTT. The full variable domain, completed using reference TRBV5-1 and TRBJ2-3, is KAGVTQTPRYLIKTRGQQVTLSCSPISGHRSVSWYQQTPGQGLQFLFEYFSETQRNKGNFPGRFSGRQFSNSRSEMNVSTLELGDSALYLCASSSDRTSTDTQYFGPGTRLTVL.

The chain is built from TRBV3-1 (or the pseudogene TRBV3-2) and TRBJ1-1; unclear D gene. The CDR3 has 14 amino acids. The germline V gene encodes CDR1 LGHDT and CDR2 YNNKEL (reference sequence). The V gene lost 6 bases and the J gene lost 1 base, with 12 bases spanning the gap. CDR3 sequence reads: CASRPFTENTEAFF. Here the CDR3 DNA reads TGTGCCAGCAGACCCTTCACAGAGAACACTGAAGCTTTCTTT.

The V and J genes are TRBV30 and TRBJ2-2; TRBD2 matches 9 bases. Looked up from germline, CDR1 is GTSNPN and CDR2 is SVGIG (reference sequence). The CDR3 is 15 residues long. Trimming at V came to 3 bases and at J to 6 bases, leaving 8 bases not matched to a gene. Here the CDR3 DNA reads TGTGCCTGGAGCTTTTCAGGCGGGAGGGCCGGGGAGCTGTTTTTT. This encodes CAWSFSGGRAGELFF.

The chain uses TRBV30 and TRBJ2-1, with 9 positions matching TRBD2. V dropped 4 bases and J dropped 8; count of bases not matched to a gene: 6. The CDR3 runs 13 residues. Per germline, CDR1 GTSNPN and CDR2 SVGIG (reference sequence). The DNA of the CDR3 is TGTGCCTGGACTAGCGGGATTAGCGATGAGCAGTTCTTC. Amino acids: CAWTSGISDEQFF.